This is a list of T cell receptor beta chains from one sample in a study of blood T cell repertoires in COVID-19. Only in-frame clones appear in the TCRdb table, and some are missing; sequencing was by immunoSEQ multiplex PCR. This sample has hundreds of thousands of clones, with 86% found just once. Sequenced material: peripheral blood. The receptor source for this set is a man between 45 and 60 years old with COVID-19, enrolled during active disease. Both conserved end residues are trimmed from each CDR3. The order of the fields is clone size, V gene, CDR3 protein. Clone size is stated in some rows and not others, as once, few, many or a class when expanded.

>NA|TRBV5-1
ASSPGSSGTEAF
>NA|TRBV27
ASTSPSGSTDTQY
>NA|TRBV7-2
ASSLERLPYYEQY
>NA|TRBV3-1/TRBV3-2
ASSPPGGDTQY
>NA|TRBV5-4
ASSSTDRNEQF
>NA|TRBV11-2
ASSYSAGLAGPGYEQY
>few|TRBV9
ASSVVGSKAGELF
>NA|TRBV19
ASISGVAGNQPQH
>many|TRBV4-3
ASSQVLQAGADEQY
>NA|TRBV18
ASSPQATGVSYNEQF
>NA|TRBV18
ASSPSRDNYQPQH
>NA|TRBV30
ALQGAHGNQPQH
>NA|TRBV28
ASRATSPPYEQY
>NA|TRBV6-6
ASSHRGRGGQPQH
>NA|TRBV6-2/TRBV6-3
ASSSRPPGGTDTQY
>NA|TRBV9
ASSVGHANTGELF
>few|TRBV14
ASSRYGAATLH
>NA|TRBV9
ASSARQGTNTEAF
>NA|TRBV5-4
ASSSGQGLAGYT
>NA|TRBV15
ATSTPQDRGLYEQY
>few|TRBV29-1
SVYAGVNYGYT
>NA|TRBV6-5
ASSQIQALGSPLH
>few|TRBV25-1
ASSGRVHGYT
>NA|TRBV11-2
ASSLVTGWNTGELF
>NA|TRBV10-3
ATGLAGNEQY
>NA|TRBV5-6
ASSLGPSVYGYT
>NA|TRBV10-3
AISERRGGGLAGVYEQY
>NA|TRBV9
ASSGSGTSTDTQY
>NA|TRBV3-1/TRBV3-2
ASSKTGTVYEQY
>few|TRBV2
ASSTGLAGPLDIQY
>NA|TRBV2
ASSENRVNPGGQY
>NA|TRBV24-1
ATSDLRAGSSYNEQF
>NA|TRBV7-9
ASSRPGTASGNTIY
>few|TRBV5-1
ASSTVREGTDTQY
>NA|TRBV18
ASSPGTSGVSSYEQY